This passage covers 27 T cell receptor beta chains from one sample sequenced in a study of cytomegalovirus exposure and HLA in healthy donors. The study ran its PCR with 60 Vbeta and 13 Jbeta primers. Repertoires were generated with immunoSEQ multiplex PCR, while TCRdb's copy carries only in-frame clones and drops some. Seen in this sample are about 48,000 clones; the ten most common clones hold around 5.6%. The sequenced sample was PBMCs. Every receptor here comes from a male donor in good health and CMV-seropositive.

J is TRBJ2-1 and V is TRBV7-7, with TRBD2 matching 10 bases. V gave up 11 bases and J gave up 2 bases; unmatched junction bases: 9. This CDR3 spans 15 amino acids. Germline V CDR1 and CDR2: SSHAT, FNYEAQ (reference sequence). In DNA, the CDR3 is TGTGCCTCCGCTTTAAGCGGGGGGGCCTACAATGAGCAGTTCTTC. It specifies CASALSGGAYNEQFF.

The genes are TRBV11-3 and TRBJ2-1; D remains ambiguous. Germline V gene data show CDR1 as SGHNT and CDR2 as YENEEA. The CDR3 spans 12 residues. Trimming cost V 0 bases and J 7 bases, with 4 bases left between them. Here the CDR3 DNA reads TGTGCCAGCAGCTTAGATAGTAATGAGCAGTTCTTC. This codes for CASSLDSNEQFF.

This sequence joins TRBV7-9 and TRBJ2-5, with 13 bases lining up with TRBD2. After removal of 5 bases from V and 1 base from J, the junction contained 4 bases not matched to a gene. The germline V gene has CDR1 SEHNR and CDR2 FQNEAQ (reference sequence). There are 16 residues in the CDR3. The CDR3 region has the DNA TGTGCCAGCAGCCGCACTAGCGGGGGGGCCCAAGAGACCCAGTACTTC. This codes for CASSRTSGGAQETQYF.

V usage is TRBV5-1 and J usage is TRBJ2-7, with 10 bases fitting TRBD1. Germline V lookup: CDR1 SGHRS, CDR2 YFSETQ. This CDR3 comprises 14 residues. Trimming took 4 bases from V and 2 from J; bases not matched to a gene: 3. CDR3 sequence: CASSLGTGAYEQYF. As DNA, the CDR3 is TGCGCCAGCAGCCTCGGGACAGGGGCCTACGAGCAGTACTTC.

The chain is built from TRBV7-9 and TRBJ1-5; 7 nucleotides match TRBD1. Germline trimming cut 5 bases from V and 5 bases from J; bases unmatched to any gene: 9. This CDR3 is 15 amino acids long. Germline V gene sequence: CDR1 SEHNR, CDR2 FQNEAQ (reference sequence). CDR3 sequence: CASSHMTGTDQPQHF. The CDR3 bases are TGTGCCAGCAGCCACATGACAGGGACCGATCAGCCCCAGCATTTT.

The chain's CDR3 is CASRQVAPYEQYF. The CDR3 nucleotides are TGTGCCAGCAGACAGGTCGCACCCTACGAGCAGTACTTC. The rearrangement links TRBV11-2 to TRBJ2-7; D is possibly TRBD1 (5 bases). V was clipped by 6 bases and J by 2 bases, with 11 bases between them. The CDR3 runs to 13 residues. CDR1 and CDR2 (germline): SGHAT, FQNNGV.

The chain links TRBV5-6 to TRBJ1-1; TRBD1 is a possible D gene (5 bases). The CDR3 has 13 residues. Germline lookup yields CDR1 SGHDT and CDR2 YYEEEE. V was shortened by 6 bases and J by 2 bases, with 11 bases between the two germline ends. The CDR3 DNA follows: TGTGCCAGCACCGCGGGACCAAACACTGAAGCTTTCTTT. This codes for CASTAGPNTEAFF.

V is TRBV11-3 and J is TRBJ2-2, with 7 positions matching TRBD2. The CDR3 is 13 amino acids. Germline trimming cut 3 bases from V and 6 bases from J; bases unmatched to any gene: 1. The germline CDR1 and CDR2 sequences are SGHNT and YENEEA. Written as DNA, the CDR3 is TGTGCCAGCAGCTTGGGAGGGTCCGGGGAGCTGTTTTTT. Amino acid sequence: CASSLGGSGELFF.

This sequence joins TRBV7-9 and TRBJ1-1, with 9 bases aligning to TRBD1. The CDR3 contains 15 residues. The germline V gene has CDR1 SEHNR and CDR2 FQNEAQ (reference sequence). Unmatched junction bases numbered 8, after V lost 4 bases and J lost 5 bases. The CDR3 protein is CASSSPPGTGTEAFF. As DNA, the CDR3 is TGTGCCAGCAGCTCGCCCCCCGGGACAGGGACTGAAGCTTTCTTT.

The chain is built from TRBV18 and TRBJ2-7, with TRBD1 identical over 7 bases. J lost 2 bases, V lost 3 bases, and 4 bases had no gene match. Germline V gives CDR1 KGHSH, CDR2 LQKENI. The CDR3 sequence is 14 residues long. This chain's CDR3 is CASSPDRETYEQYF. CDR3 coding DNA: TGTGCCAGCTCACCCGACAGGGAAACCTACGAGCAGTACTTC.

V gene TRBV10-3 combines with J gene TRBJ1-5; possibly TRBD1 for D (5 bases). This CDR3 contains 13 residues. V lost 7 bases, J lost 5 bases, and 12 bases lay in between. CDR1 and CDR2 from the germline V gene are ENHRY and SYGVKD. The DNA of the CDR3 is TGTGCCATCACCCAGGGTAAGGATCAGCCCCAGCATTTT. This encodes CAITQGKDQPQHF.

J is TRBJ2-1 and V is TRBV18, with TRBD2 as a possible D gene (5 bases). V was trimmed by 2 bases and J by 2 bases, leaving 10 bases between them. The germline V gene encodes CDR1 KGHSH and CDR2 LQKENI. CDR3 length: 15 residues. CDR3 in DNA: TGTGCCAGCTCACCAGGGAGCGATGCCTACAATGAGCAGTTCTTC. This sequence encodes CASSPGSDAYNEQFF.

The rearrangement links TRBV6-5 to TRBJ1-1; TRBD1 matches 8 bases. Trimming at V came to 4 bases and at J to 1 base, leaving 5 bases not matched to a gene. Germline values: CDR1 MNHEY, CDR2 SVGAGI. This CDR3 is built from 15 residues. CDR3: CASSFRGTGNTEAFF. The DNA of the CDR3 is TGTGCCAGCAGTTTCCGCGGGACAGGGAACACTGAAGCTTTCTTT.

The gene calls are TRBV13 and TRBJ1-2; the D is unclear. The CDR3 length is 14 residues. Germline V gives CDR1 PRHDT, CDR2 FYEKMQ (reference sequence). V was cut by 0 bases and J by 1 base, with 6 bases left in between. DNA for the CDR3: TGTGCCAGCAGCTTAGGACAGAATAACTATGGCTACACCTTC. This codes for CASSLGQNNYGYTF.

The rearrangement uses TRBV4-1 and TRBJ2-3; 8 positions agree with TRBD1. CDR3 size: 16 residues. Trimming at V came to 4 bases and at J to 2 bases, leaving 8 bases not matched to a gene. CDR1 is MGHRA and CDR2 is YSYEKL in the germline V gene. CDR3 nucleotide sequence: TGCGCCAGCAGCCCGACGGCAGGGGGCGACACAGATACGCAGTATTTT. It encodes CASSPTAGGDTDTQYF.

This CDR3 reads CASSLEGLQAFF. The CDR3 DNA reads TGTGCCAGCAGCTTGGAGGGGCTACAAGCTTTCTTT. The V gene is TRBV5-6, the J gene TRBJ1-1; D perhaps matches TRBD1 (5 bases). V lost 0 bases to trimming and J lost 9 bases, with 9 bases between them. CDR1 SGHDT and CDR2 YYEEEE come from the germline V gene. This CDR3 has 12 amino acids.

The rearrangement links TRBV30 to TRBJ1-5; D perhaps matches TRBD1 (5 bases). Trimming took 0 bases from V and 9 from J, leaving 12 bases between them. CDR1 is GTSNPN, CDR2 SVGIG, per germline (reference sequence). This CDR3 has 13 residues. The CDR3 DNA reads TGTGCCTGGAGTGTACTGGGACTATCGCCCCAGCATTTT. This translates into CAWSVLGLSPQHF.

The rearrangement joins TRBV27 to TRBJ2-7, with D perhaps matching TRBD2 (7 bases). The CDR3 sequence is 16 residues long. From germline, CDR1 is MNHEY and CDR2 SMNVEV (reference sequence). Trimming stripped 5 bases from V and 5 bases from J, with 22 bases between. CDR3 residues: CASSPLGGGRMDEQYF. The CDR3 DNA sequence: TGTGCCAGCAGTCCCCTGGGGGGGGGCCGAATGGACGAGCAGTACTTC.

Concerning this clone itself: The same CDR3 is also encoded by other DNA sequences in this sample. The V call is TRBV5-6, the J call TRBJ1-2; 9 bases match TRBD1. Germline values: CDR1 SGHDT, CDR2 YYEEEE. CDR3 length: 18 residues. V shed 2 bases, J shed 3 bases, and the junction held 14 bases outside the gene matches. The CDR3: CASSFRSPGTGNDYGYTF. The CDR3 DNA reads as TGTGCCAGCAGCTTCCGTTCTCCCGGGACAGGGAATGACTATGGCTACACCTTC.

This chain joins TRBV6-5 and TRBJ2-7; D is possibly TRBD2 (5 bases). Trimming took off 5 bases at V and 7 bases at J, with 12 bases between the two ends. Germline V lookup: CDR1 MNHEY, CDR2 SVGAGI. This CDR3 has 12 amino acids. CDR3 sequence reads: CASSPNPGEQYF. In nucleotides, the CDR3 is TGTGCCAGCAGTCCTAATCCGGGGGAGCAGTACTTC.

This sequence joins TRBV4-1 and TRBJ2-3; 8 bases are shared with TRBD2. The ends lost 0 bases at V and 0 bases at J; junction bases unmatched: 2. The CDR3 contains 16 residues. Germline loops: CDR1 MGHRA, CDR2 YSYEKL. For the CDR3, the DNA is TGCGCCAGCAGCCAAGATCGGGGGGGAAGCACAGATACGCAGTATTTT. Translation gives CASSQDRGGSTDTQYF.

This chain uses TRBV4-3 with TRBJ2-3, with 15 bases that match TRBD2. CDR1 and CDR2 from the germline V gene are LGHNA and YSLEER. Trimming removed 3 bases from V and 3 bases from J; junction bases left unmatched: 16. This CDR3 has 21 amino acids. The CDR3 region has the DNA TGCGCCAGCAGCCAGGGACCTTGGACTAGCGGGGGGGCAGGGAGAACAGATACGCAGTATTTT. Its translation is CASSQGPWTSGGAGRTDTQYF.

This chain uses TRBV5-1 with TRBJ1-1; possible D gene TRBD1, 5 bases. Trimming cost V 3 bases and J 4 bases, with 13 bases left between them. This CDR3 region has 14 residues. Germline V gives CDR1 SGHRS, CDR2 YFSETQ. In DNA, the CDR3 is TGCGCCAGCAGCTGGGGTGGTCAGGGCACTGAAGCTTTCTTT. Translated: CASSWGGQGTEAFF.

The chain uses TRBV7-9 and TRBJ1-1; a possible D gene is TRBD1 (5 bases). The CDR3 covers 13 residues. From germline, CDR1 is SEHNR and CDR2 FQNEAQ (reference sequence). V lost 8 bases, J lost 3 bases, and 13 bases lay in between. The CDR3 sequence: CASADSLYTEAFF. For the CDR3, the DNA is TGTGCCAGCGCCGACAGCCTATACACTGAAGCTTTCTTT.

The rearrangement uses TRBV7-2 and TRBJ2-1, with D unresolved. V shed 6 bases and J shed 4 bases, with 4 bases lying between them. CDR1 is SGHTA and CDR2 is FQGNSA in the germline V gene. This CDR3 comprises 11 residues. The CDR3 nucleotides are TGTGCCAGCAGACTTTACAATGAGCAGTTCTTC. Translating gives CASRLYNEQFF.

V gene TRBV4-1 combines with J gene TRBJ1-4; the match to TRBD1 covers 8 bases. Germline trimming cut 6 bases from V and 4 bases from J; bases unmatched to any gene: 7. The CDR3 totals 15 residues. The germline V gene has CDR1 MGHRA and CDR2 YSYEKL. CDR3 residues: CASRGRQGFNEKLFF. The CDR3 nucleotides are TGCGCCAGCAGAGGACGACAGGGGTTTAATGAAAAACTGTTTTTT.

The genes are TRBV30 and TRBJ1-4; D possibly corresponds to TRBD1 (5 bases). Germline values: CDR1 GTSNPN, CDR2 SVGIG (reference sequence). V lost 5 bases and J 4 bases, leaving 8 bases between the germline ends. This CDR3 comprises 12 residues. CDR3 residues: CAWAGLNEKLFF. CDR3 sequence (DNA): TGTGCCTGGGCAGGGCTTAATGAAAAACTGTTTTTT.